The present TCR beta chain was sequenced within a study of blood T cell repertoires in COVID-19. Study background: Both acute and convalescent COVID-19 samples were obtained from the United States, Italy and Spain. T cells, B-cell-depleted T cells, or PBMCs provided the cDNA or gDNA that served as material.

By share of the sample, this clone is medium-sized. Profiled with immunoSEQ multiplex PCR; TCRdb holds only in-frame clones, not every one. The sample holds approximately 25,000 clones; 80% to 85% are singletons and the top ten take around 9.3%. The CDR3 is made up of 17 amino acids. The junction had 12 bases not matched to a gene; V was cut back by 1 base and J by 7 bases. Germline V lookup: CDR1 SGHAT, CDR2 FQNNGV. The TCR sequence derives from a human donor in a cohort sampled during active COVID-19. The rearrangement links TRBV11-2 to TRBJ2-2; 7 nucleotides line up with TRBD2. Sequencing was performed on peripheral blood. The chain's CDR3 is CASSLVGSGEGVGELFF. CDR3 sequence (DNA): TGTGCCAGCAGCTTAGTTGGTTCGGGGGAGGGCGTCGGGGAGCTGTTTTTT. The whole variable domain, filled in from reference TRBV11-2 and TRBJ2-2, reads EAGVAQSPRYKIIEKRQSVAFWCNPISGHATLYWYQQILGQGPKLLIQFQNNGVVDDSQLPKDRFSAERLKGVDSTLKIQPAKLEDSAVYLCASSLVGSGEGVGELFFGEGSRLTVL.